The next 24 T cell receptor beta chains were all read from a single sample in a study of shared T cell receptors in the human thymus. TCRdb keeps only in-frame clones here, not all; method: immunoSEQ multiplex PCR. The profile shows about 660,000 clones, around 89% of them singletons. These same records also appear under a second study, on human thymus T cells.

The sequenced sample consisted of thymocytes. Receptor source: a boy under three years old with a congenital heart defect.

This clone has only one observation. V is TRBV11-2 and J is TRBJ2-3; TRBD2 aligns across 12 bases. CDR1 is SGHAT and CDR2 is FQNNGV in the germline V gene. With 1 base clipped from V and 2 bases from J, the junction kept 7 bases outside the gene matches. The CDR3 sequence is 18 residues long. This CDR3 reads CASSLVLAGGEFTDTQYF. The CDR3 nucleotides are TGTGCCAGCAGCTTAGTTCTAGCGGGAGGGGAATTCACAGATACGCAGTATTTT.

CDR3 nucleotide sequence: TGTGCCAGCAGCGGGACTAGCGGGAGGCACGAGCAGTACTTC. It is translated as CASSGTSGRHEQYF. The gene calls are TRBV5-5 and TRBJ2-7; 15 nucleotides line up with TRBD2. J gave up 5 bases and V 4 bases, and 1 base lay outside the gene matches. Germline V gene sequence: CDR1 SGHKS, CDR2 YYEKEE (reference sequence). This CDR3 comprises 14 residues.

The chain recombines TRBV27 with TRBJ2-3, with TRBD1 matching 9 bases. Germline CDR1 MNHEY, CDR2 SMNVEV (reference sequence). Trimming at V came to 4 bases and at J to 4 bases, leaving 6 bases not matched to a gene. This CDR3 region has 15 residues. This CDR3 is CASSSGQGWADTQYF. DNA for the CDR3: TGTGCCAGCAGTTCAGGACAGGGGTGGGCAGATACGCAGTATTTT.

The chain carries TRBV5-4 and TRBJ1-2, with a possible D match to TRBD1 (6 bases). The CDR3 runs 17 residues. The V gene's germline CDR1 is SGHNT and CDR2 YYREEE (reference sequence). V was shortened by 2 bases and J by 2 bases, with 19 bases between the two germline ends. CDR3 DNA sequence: TGTGCCAGCAGCTTATCCGGGGGGCTAAGGTGGAACTATGGCTACACCTTC. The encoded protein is CASSLSGGLRWNYGYTF.

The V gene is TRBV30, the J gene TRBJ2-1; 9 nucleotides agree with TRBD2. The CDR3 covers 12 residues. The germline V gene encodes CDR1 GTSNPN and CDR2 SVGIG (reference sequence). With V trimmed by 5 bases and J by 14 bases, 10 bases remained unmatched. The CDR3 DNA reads TGTGCCTGGGGGGGCCCGATAGCGGGAGAGTTCTTC. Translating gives CAWGGPIAGEFF.

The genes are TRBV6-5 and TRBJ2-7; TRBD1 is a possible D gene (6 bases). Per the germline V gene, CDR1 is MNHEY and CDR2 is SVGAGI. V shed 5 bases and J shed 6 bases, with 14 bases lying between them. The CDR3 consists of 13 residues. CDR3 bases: TGTGCCAGCAGTACCTTGCAGGGGAGCGAGCAGTACTTC. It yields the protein CASSTLQGSEQYF.

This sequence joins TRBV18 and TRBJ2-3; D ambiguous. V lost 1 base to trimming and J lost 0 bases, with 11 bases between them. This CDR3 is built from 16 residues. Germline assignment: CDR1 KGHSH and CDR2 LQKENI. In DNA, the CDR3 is TGTGCCAGCTCACCACGGAAGCGATCTAGCACAGATACGCAGTATTTT. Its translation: CASSPRKRSSTDTQYF.

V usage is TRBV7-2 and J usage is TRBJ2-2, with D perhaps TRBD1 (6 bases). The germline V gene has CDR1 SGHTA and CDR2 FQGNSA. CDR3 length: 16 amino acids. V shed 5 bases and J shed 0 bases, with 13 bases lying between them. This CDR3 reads CASSPNRVTNTGELFF. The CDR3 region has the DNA TGTGCCAGCAGCCCAAACAGGGTCACGAACACCGGGGAGCTGTTTTTT. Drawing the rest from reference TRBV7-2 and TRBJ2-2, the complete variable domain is GAGVSQSPSNKVTEKGKDVELRCDPISGHTALYWYRQSLGQGLEFLIYFQGNSAPDKSGLPSDRFSAERTGGSVSTLTIQRTQQEDSAVYLCASSPNRVTNTGELFFGEGSRLTVL.

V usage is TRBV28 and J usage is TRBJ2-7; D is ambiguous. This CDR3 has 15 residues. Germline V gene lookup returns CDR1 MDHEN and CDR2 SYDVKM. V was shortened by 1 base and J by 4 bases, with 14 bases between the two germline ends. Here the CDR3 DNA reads TGTGCCAGCAGTTTATCAGGCCGGATAGGATACGAGCAGTACTTC. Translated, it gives CASSLSGRIGYEQYF.

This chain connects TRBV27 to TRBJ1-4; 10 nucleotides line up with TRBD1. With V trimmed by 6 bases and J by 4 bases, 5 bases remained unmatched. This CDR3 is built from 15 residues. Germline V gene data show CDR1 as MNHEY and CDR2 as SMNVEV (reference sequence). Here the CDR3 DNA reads TGTGCCAGCAGGTCCGGGACAGGGGTTAATGAAAAACTGTTTTTT. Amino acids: CASRSGTGVNEKLFF.

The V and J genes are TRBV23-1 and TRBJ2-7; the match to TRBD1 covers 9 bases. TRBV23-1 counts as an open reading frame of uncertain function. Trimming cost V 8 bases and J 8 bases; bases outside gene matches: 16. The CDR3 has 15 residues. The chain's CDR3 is CASGHKQGAMSQQYF. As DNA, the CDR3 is TGCGCCAGCGGACATAAACAGGGGGCGATGTCTCAGCAGTACTTC.

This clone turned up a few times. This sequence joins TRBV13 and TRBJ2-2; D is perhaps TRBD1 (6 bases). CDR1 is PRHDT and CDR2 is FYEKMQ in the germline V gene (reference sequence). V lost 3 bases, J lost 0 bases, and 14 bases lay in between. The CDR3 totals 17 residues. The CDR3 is CASSFGDTLPNTGELFF. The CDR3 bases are TGTGCCAGCAGCTTCGGGGACACCCTACCGAACACCGGGGAGCTGTTTTTT.

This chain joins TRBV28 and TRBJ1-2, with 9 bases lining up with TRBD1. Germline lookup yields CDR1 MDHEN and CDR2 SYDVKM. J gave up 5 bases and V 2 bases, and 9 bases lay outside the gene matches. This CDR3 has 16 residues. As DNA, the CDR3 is TGTGCCAGCAGTTTAGGCGTTCGGGGGACAGGGTATGGCTACACCTTC. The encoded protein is CASSLGVRGTGYGYTF.

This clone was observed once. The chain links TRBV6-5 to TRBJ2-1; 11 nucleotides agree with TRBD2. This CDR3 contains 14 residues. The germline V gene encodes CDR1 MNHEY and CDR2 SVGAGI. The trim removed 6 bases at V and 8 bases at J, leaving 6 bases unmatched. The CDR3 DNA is TGTGCCAGCAGAACTAGCGGGAGTTCCTATGAGCAGTTCTTC. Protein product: CASRTSGSSYEQFF.

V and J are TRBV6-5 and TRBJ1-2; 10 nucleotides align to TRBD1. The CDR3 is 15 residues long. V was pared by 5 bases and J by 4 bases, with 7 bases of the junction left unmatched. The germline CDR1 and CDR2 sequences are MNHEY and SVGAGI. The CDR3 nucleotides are TGTGCCAGCAGTCCTGAGACAGGGGGCGGCTATGGCTACACCTTC. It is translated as CASSPETGGGYGYTF.

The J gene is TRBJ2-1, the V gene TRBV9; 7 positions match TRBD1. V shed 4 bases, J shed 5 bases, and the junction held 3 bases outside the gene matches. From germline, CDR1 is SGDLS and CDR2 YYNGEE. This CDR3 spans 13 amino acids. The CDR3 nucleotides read TGTGCCAGCAGCCCCCAGGGGGACAATGAGCAGTTCTTC. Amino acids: CASSPQGDNEQFF.

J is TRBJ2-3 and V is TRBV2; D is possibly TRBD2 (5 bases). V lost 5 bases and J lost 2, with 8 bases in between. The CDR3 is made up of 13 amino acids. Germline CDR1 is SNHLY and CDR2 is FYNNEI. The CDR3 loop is CASSRDLTDTQYF. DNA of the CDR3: TGTGCCAGCAGTCGGGATCTCACAGATACGCAGTATTTT.

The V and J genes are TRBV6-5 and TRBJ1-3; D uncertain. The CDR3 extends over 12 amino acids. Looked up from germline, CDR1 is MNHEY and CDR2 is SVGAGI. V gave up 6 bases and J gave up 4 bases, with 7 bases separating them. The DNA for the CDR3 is TGTGCCAGCAGCTCTAAGGGAAACACCATATATTTT. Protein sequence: CASSSKGNTIYF.

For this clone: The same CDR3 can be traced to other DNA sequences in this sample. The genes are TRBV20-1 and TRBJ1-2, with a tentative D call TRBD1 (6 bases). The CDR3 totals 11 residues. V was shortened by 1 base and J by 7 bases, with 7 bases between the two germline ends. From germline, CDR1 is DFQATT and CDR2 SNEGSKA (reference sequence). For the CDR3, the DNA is TGCAGTGCTAGAGGAGGGGGTGGCTACACCTTC. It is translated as CSARGGGGYTF.

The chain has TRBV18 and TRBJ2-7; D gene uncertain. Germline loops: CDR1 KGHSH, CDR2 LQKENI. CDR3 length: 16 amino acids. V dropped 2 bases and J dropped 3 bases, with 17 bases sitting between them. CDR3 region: CASSPYRTLCHYEQYF. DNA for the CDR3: TGTGCCAGCTCACCATACAGAACCTTATGCCACTACGAGCAGTACTTC.

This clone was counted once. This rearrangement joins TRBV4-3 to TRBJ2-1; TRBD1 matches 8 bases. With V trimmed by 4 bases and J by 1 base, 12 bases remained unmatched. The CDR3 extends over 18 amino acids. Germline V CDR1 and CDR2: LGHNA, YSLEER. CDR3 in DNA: TGCGCCAGCAGCCCCGAAGGTGCCGGGACAGGATCCTACAATGAGCAGTTCTTC. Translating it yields CASSPEGAGTGSYNEQFF.

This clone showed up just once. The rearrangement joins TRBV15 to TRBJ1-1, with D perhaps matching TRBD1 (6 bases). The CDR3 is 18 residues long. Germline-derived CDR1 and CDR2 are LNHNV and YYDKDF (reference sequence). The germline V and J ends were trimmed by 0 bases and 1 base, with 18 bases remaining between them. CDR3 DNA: TGTGCCACCAGCAGAGAGCCCTCTTGGGGACATCCGAACACTGAAGCTTTCTTT. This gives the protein CATSREPSWGHPNTEAFF.

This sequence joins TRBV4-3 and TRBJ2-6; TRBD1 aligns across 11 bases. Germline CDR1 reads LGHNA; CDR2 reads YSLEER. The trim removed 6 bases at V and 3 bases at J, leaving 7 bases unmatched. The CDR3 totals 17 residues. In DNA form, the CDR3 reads TGCGCCAGCAGACCGGGACAGGGGGTCGGTGGGGCCAACGTCCTGACTTTC. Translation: CASRPGQGVGGANVLTF.

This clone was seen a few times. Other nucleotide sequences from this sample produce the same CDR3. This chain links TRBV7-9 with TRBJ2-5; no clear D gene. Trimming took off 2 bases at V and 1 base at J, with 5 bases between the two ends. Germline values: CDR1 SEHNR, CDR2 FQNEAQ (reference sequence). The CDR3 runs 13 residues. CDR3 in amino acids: CASSLKPQETQYF. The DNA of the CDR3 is TGTGCCAGCAGCTTAAAGCCCCAAGAGACCCAGTACTTC.